Listed below are T cell receptor beta chains from one sample, sequenced in a study of spatial heterogeneity in lung cancer. TCRdb itself ran the 5' RACE reads through MiXCR, one entry per CDR3 protein. The repertoire holds roughly 25,000 distinct CDR3 sequences, 6.9% seen once, with around an eighth in the top ten. The sample here was PBMCs, taken at surgery. The receptors were sampled from a male donor with early-stage non-small cell lung cancer. Each CDR3 is given without its conserved first and last residue.

v_call	j_call	cdr3_aa
TRBV5-1	TRBJ2-3	ASSLVKLESTQY
TRBV7-8	TRBJ1-6	ASSLGQGRNSPLH
TRBV18	TRBJ2-7	ASSPKVDRGTYEQY
TRBV25-1	TRBJ2-3	ASSAGLAGGPDTQY
TRBV2	TRBJ1-3	ASILTTGNTIY
TRBV21-1	TRBJ1-2	ASSTSSLTGGGLAFGGYT
TRBV6-2/TRBV6-3	TRBJ2-2	ASSYRQSGELF
TRBV27	TRBJ1-5	ASRPVLGNQPQH
TRBV20-1	TRBJ2-3	SAGGVGSTDTQY
TRBV4-1	TRBJ1-4	ASSPRDEKLF
TRBV7-9	TRBJ1-1	ASSPRAGEILGTEAF
TRBV4-2	TRBJ2-2	ASSQTFPSNTGELF
TRBV11-2	TRBJ2-1	ASSLGQDQRGNEQF
TRBV3-1	TRBJ2-2	ASSPAYPGTGSPGELF
TRBV25-1	TRBJ1-5	ASSELVDRKIFSNQPQH
TRBV18	TRBJ1-5	ASSPDSERNQPQH
TRBV5-1	TRBJ2-7	ASSLALTGTGYEQY
TRBV7-3	TRBJ2-6	ASSINRVFGANVLT
TRBV28	TRBJ2-5	ASGNGNQETQY
TRBV20-1	TRBJ2-4	SASRELAKNIQY
TRBV5-1	TRBJ2-5	ASSLVGGQETQY
TRBV5-4	TRBJ1-1	ASSPRTGGTEAF
TRBV11-3	TRBJ2-5	ASSQGSSNPEQETQY
TRBV10-3	TRBJ2-1	AIRAAGTGDNEQF
TRBV7-9	TRBJ1-5	ASSLDRGATNQPQH
TRBV20-1	TRBJ2-1	SAIYHSRINEQF
TRBV27	TRBJ1-5	ASSLSLDRYQPQH
TRBV6-1	TRBJ2-3	ASKWVTDTQY
TRBV19	TRBJ2-1	ASSTPGLAVTNEQF
TRBV2	TRBJ1-3	ASAQEGNTIY
TRBV28	TRBJ1-2	ASSLGGDHYGYT
TRBV9	TRBJ2-5	ASSVGTSLQETQY
TRBV28	TRBJ2-7	AIRSQGALGQY
TRBV7-2	TRBJ2-3	ASSLGLGGSFRNTQY
TRBV2	TRBJ2-1	ASRSSSGTYNEQF